This T cell receptor (beta chain) comes out of a study of cytomegalovirus exposure and HLA in healthy donors. In the PCR, 60 Vbeta and 13 Jbeta primers were used. Using immunoSEQ multiplex PCR, the repertoire was profiled, and TCRdb retains in-frame clones only, with some absent. The table lists just under 70,000 clones, over 75% of them singletons. CDR1 is LNHDA, CDR2 SQIVND, per germline (reference sequence). V gave up 5 bases and J gave up 4 bases; unmatched junction bases: 9. This CDR3 region has 15 residues. The source material was PBMCs. The source is a human donor in good health. This sequence joins TRBV19 and TRBJ1-1; 8 bases align to TRBD1. The CDR3 DNA reads as TGTGCCAGTAGTGCGGGGGACAGGCCTCGCACTGAAGCTTTCTTT. It encodes CASSAGDRPRTEAFF.